This entry concerns a single TCR beta chain. Its specificity is unknown. The read is 3 residues too short to cover the CDR3 end, so that end is filled in from the germline J gene. Libraries were prepared by immunoSEQ multiplex PCR; TCRdb keeps only in-frame clonotypes and omits some of them. The sample shows 10,000 to 15,000 clones, and roughly 10% sits with its ten largest clones. The data were taken from a study of T cells in women clearing cervical HPV infection. Study overall: Controls were women whose single incident HPV16 infection cleared within 12 months without precancer or cancer. Study-level points and caveats: CIN3+ cases had significantly higher TCR repertoire richness than controls, but evenness did not differ. Timing of associations relative to infection is unclear; T-cell subsets were not isolated.

Looked up from germline, CDR1 is SNHLY and CDR2 is FYNNEI. The CDR3 sequence is 13 residues long. The clonotype comes from a woman between 18 and 69 years old with a cervical HPV16 infection that either progressed to CIN3+ or cleared (not recorded which). V is TRBV2 and J is TRBJ2-3; 9 bases are a match to TRBD2. Input material: blood buffy coat. The part of the CDR3 DNA that was read is TGTGCCAGCAGGGCGGGGGGGCAAGAGACG. Translating gives CASRAGGQET. The CDR3 in full is CASRAGGQETQYF.